This entry is about one T cell receptor (beta chain). This record belongs to a study of cytomegalovirus exposure and HLA in healthy donors. Germline lookup yields CDR1 SGHNT and CDR2 YYREEE (reference sequence). Losses at the gene ends were 0 bases for V and 6 bases for J; bases not matched to a gene: 9. This CDR3 has 16 amino acids. Method: immunoSEQ multiplex PCR; TCRdb's copy keeps in-frame clones and lacks some. In the table there are more than 85,000 clones, 89% of which are singletons. The sequence came from a woman under 30 in good health and CMV-seronegative. Specimen: PBMCs. The rearrangement joins TRBV5-4 to TRBJ2-1; 7 nucleotides match TRBD2. The chain's CDR3 is CASSLGRAGVGNEQFF. CDR3 DNA: TGTGCCAGCAGCTTGGGAAGGGCGGGAGTGGGCAATGAGCAGTTCTTC.